This T cell receptor (beta chain) was captured in a study of CD8 T cells in ankylosing spondylitis. Study-level findings and limits: CD8+ disease-linked clones were present at relatively low frequencies in blood. Significant enrichment of disease-linked clones was reported in matched ankylosing spondylitis synovial fluid. Blood from ankylosing spondylitis patients appeared to carry a characteristic roughly 8-variant TCR beta motif. Earlier studies detected some motif variants in reactive arthritis synovial fluid and blood.

The germline V gene encodes CDR1 SGHTA and CDR2 FQGNSA. V lost 4 bases, J lost 2 bases, and 15 bases lay in between. The CDR3 extends over 15 amino acids. Only a few counts were recorded for this clonotype. Its specificity is unknown. Each TCR beta library was made by quantitative 5'-RACE that incorporated molecular barcodes. MiXCR was run by TCRdb on the 5' RACE reads, yielding one entry per CDR3 protein. The sample records around 140,000 distinct CDR3 sequences, more than 15% being singletons. The rearrangement links TRBV7-2 to TRBJ2-7, with D uncertain. The clonotype comes from a male donor with ankylosing spondylitis. Sequencing input: blood, either unsorted or a sorted T cell fraction (not recorded which). Written as DNA, the CDR3 is TGTGCCAGCAGCTCGTATTTTGCGTTAACCTACGAGCAGTACTTC. Its translation: CASSSYFALTYEQYF.